One T cell receptor beta chain is described in this entry. 13 Jbeta primers and 60 Vbeta primers were used for the PCR. Produced via immunoSEQ multiplex PCR; TCRdb's table is partial and in-frame only. The table lists under 150,000 clones, about 80% of them singletons, with about 2.6% in the top ten. The sample comes from a study of cytomegalovirus exposure and HLA in healthy donors. The germline V gene encodes CDR1 MNHEY and CDR2 SVGAGI. The CDR3 has 16 residues. Material: PBMCs. The TCR was taken from a man younger than 40 in good health and CMV-seronegative. V gene TRBV6-5 combines with J gene TRBJ2-5, with 9 bases aligning to TRBD2. The J call may be mistaken, given a closer DNA end match to TRBJ2-7. CDR3 nucleotide sequence: TGTGCCAGCAGTTACCCTCGTAGCGGGAGTCTTGACGAGCAGTACTTC. Its protein is CASSYPRSGSLDEQYF.